This record covers a single T cell receptor beta chain. Repertoires were generated with immunoSEQ multiplex PCR, while TCRdb's copy carries only in-frame clones and drops some. The sample data list about 10,000 clones. Germline loops: CDR1 LGHNA, CDR2 YSLEER. The CDR3 extends over 14 amino acids. The DNA is unrecorded. The data are from a study of synovial regulatory T cells in juvenile arthritis. This receptor was taken from a donor aged 2-35 years with juvenile idiopathic arthritis. The chain uses TRBV4-3 and TRBJ2-7. What was sequenced was Treg cells from blood. Noted subset: remaining (HLA-DR-negative) circulating blood Treg cells. This CDR3 reads CASSARALTYEQYF.